Listed below are T cell receptor beta chains from one sample, sequenced in a study of T cells after yellow fever vaccination. MiXCR, run by TCRdb on the 5' RACE reads, gives a single entry per CDR3 protein. The sample includes about 360,000 distinct CDR3 sequences, 6.2% of them seen just once. Sequenced here: PBMCs, sampled 5 days after the yellow fever booster vaccination. Receptors were obtained from a man aged 25 to 45 who received the YFV17D yellow fever vaccine. The conserved cysteine and the conserved F or W are not part of the CDR3 here. The order of the fields is J gene, V gene, CDR3 protein.

J: TRBJ2-1
V: TRBV20-1
CDR3: SARDRDRGGISEQF

J: TRBJ2-5
V: TRBV20-1
CDR3: SARVPLGVGQREETQY

J: TRBJ2-7
V: TRBV20-1
CDR3: SARAGGFYEQY

J: TRBJ2-5
V: TRBV5-4
CDR3: ASSLWSSQETQY

J: TRBJ1-1
V: TRBV5-1
CDR3: ASSPTSVPTLAEAF

J: TRBJ1-1
V: TRBV14
CDR3: ASSPTAGGTEAF

J: TRBJ2-2
V: TRBV5-1
CDR3: ASSPLPPTSGGAGELF

J: TRBJ2-3
V: TRBV30
CDR3: AWGRDGDTQY

J: TRBJ1-1
V: TRBV4-2
CDR3: ASSQDRSVNTEAF

J: TRBJ2-6
V: TRBV27
CDR3: ASSGGTSGANVLT

J: TRBJ1-2
V: TRBV5-1
CDR3: ASSLGTTGPTYGYT

J: TRBJ2-7
V: TRBV7-2
CDR3: ASSLGGATLEQY

J: TRBJ2-5
V: TRBV7-9
CDR3: ATGVWETQY

J: TRBJ2-7
V: TRBV20-1
CDR3: SASSGAGATYEQY

J: TRBJ1-2
V: TRBV7-2
CDR3: ASSPISYLNYGYT

J: TRBJ2-4
V: TRBV1
CDR3: TSSQDLIGRDLLAKNIQY

J: TRBJ2-7
V: TRBV5-1
CDR3: ASSTRTRTYEQY

J: TRBJ2-1
V: TRBV20-1
CDR3: SASRGTGGENEQF

J: TRBJ2-2
V: TRBV20-1
CDR3: SADIRGLAGGSATGELF

J: TRBJ1-6
V: TRBV27
CDR3: ASRLIGGDTLGSPLH

J: TRBJ2-2
V: TRBV5-4
CDR3: ASSLVGASTGELF

J: TRBJ2-7
V: TRBV7-2
CDR3: ASREKYEQY

J: TRBJ2-3
V: TRBV3-1
CDR3: ASSQGDGSDTQY

J: TRBJ2-5
V: TRBV2
CDR3: ASSESSGYYQETQY

J: TRBJ2-7
V: TRBV20-1
CDR3: SAPPEGTYEQY